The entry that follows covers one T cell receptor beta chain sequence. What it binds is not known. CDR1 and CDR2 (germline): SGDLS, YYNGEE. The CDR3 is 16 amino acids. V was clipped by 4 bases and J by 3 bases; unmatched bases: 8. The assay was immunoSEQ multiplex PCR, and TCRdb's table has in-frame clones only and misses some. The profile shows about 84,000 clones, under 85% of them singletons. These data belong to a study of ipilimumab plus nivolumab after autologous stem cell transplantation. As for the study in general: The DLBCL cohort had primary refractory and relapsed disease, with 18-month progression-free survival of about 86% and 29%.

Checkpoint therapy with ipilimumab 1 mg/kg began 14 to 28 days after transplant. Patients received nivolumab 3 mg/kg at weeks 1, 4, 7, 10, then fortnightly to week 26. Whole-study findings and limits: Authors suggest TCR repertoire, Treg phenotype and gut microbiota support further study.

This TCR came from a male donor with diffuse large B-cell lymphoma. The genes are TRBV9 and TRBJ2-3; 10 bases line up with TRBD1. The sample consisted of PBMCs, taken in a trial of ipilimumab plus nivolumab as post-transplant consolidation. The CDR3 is CASSWNPDRGTDTQYF. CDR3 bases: TGTGCCAGCAGCTGGAACCCGGACAGGGGGACAGATACGCAGTATTTT.